These 27 T cell receptor beta chains share one sample of origin, sequenced in a study of tumor and adjacent non-tumor tissue in lung cancer. TCRbeta libraries were built with three rounds of nested PCR, modified from ARM-PCR. TCRdb processed the multiplex PCR reads anew with MiXCR; each CDR3 protein has one entry. This table holds approximately 79,000 distinct CDR3 sequences, about two thirds found once. The template was RNA from unsorted bulk tissue. The sample was lung tumor tissue. Source of these receptors: a woman aged 40 to 50 with non-small cell lung cancer.

This clonotype is a singleton in its sample. A read error may account for a junction end that differs from germline. J is TRBJ2-2 and V is TRBV6-5, with D perhaps given as TRBD1 or TRBD2 (5 bases each). The CDR3 has 13 amino acids. Germline V gene data show CDR1 as MNHEY and CDR2 as SVGAGI. In DNA, the CDR3 is TGTGCCAGCGGCTATAGGACACTAGGGGAGCTGTTGTTT. Protein sequence: CASGYRTLGELLF.

A remark on this clonotype: This sequence may be a read error, since a much larger clone differs from it by one base. The chain uses TRBV5-1 and TRBJ1-2; D is perhaps TRBD1 (5 bases). Germline values: CDR1 SGHRS, CDR2 YFSETQ. The CDR3 runs 14 residues. V was clipped by 1 base and J by 5 bases, with 12 bases between them. CDR3: CASSLRQGIYGYTF. In nucleotides, the CDR3 is TGCGCCAGCAGCTTGCGGCAGGGAATATATGGCTACACCTTC.

This clonotype appeared a few times. The chain employs TRBV11-2 and TRBJ2-1; D is unclear. The germline gives CDR1 SGHAT, CDR2 FQNNGV. CDR3 length equals 13 residues. The CDR3 DNA reads TGTATCAGCAGCTTAGGAGTCAACAATGAGCAGTTCTTC. Translation gives CISSLGVNNEQFF.

A remark on this clonotype: The final CDR3 position lacks the conserved phenylalanine or tryptophan, pointing to a likely read error. The chain recombines TRBV6-1 with TRBJ2-1; TRBD1 matches at 9 bases. Germline CDR1 reads MNHNS; CDR2 reads SASEGT. The V segment lost 6 bases and the J segment 3 bases; nucleotides outside the gene matches: 9. The length of the CDR3 is 16 residues. The CDR3 reads CASSSGSGQGYNEQFS. The CDR3 DNA reads as TGTGCCAGCAGCTCGGGATCGGGACAGGGCTACAATGAGCAGTTCTCC.

Concerning this clonotype itself: No conserved phenylalanine or tryptophan ends this CDR3, so it is likely a read error. In DNA, the CDR3 is TGTACCAGCAGCCTGACAGGGGGCACCGGGGAGCTGTTTTGT. The encoded protein is CTSSLTGGTGELFC. The chain is built from TRBV6-5 and TRBJ2-2, with 9 bases identical to TRBD1. Germline CDR1 and CDR2: MNHEY and SVGAGI. The CDR3 is made up of 14 amino acids.

In regard to this clonotype: The junction shows a germline mismatch at one end, possibly a read error. The chain joins TRBV5-1 to TRBJ2-1; 10 nucleotides match TRBD1. From germline, CDR1 is SGHRS and CDR2 YFSETQ. This CDR3 has 15 amino acids. The CDR3 region is CTSSYRGQGNNEQFF. CDR3 in DNA: TGCACCAGTTCTTACAGGGGACAGGGGAACAATGAACAGTTCTTC.

This clonotype was recorded only once. The chain couples TRBV13 to TRBJ1-5, with D perhaps TRBD1 (6 bases). Germline V gene sequence: CDR1 PRHDT, CDR2 FYEKMQ (reference sequence). This CDR3 is 15 amino acids long. Trimming pared 5 bases from V and 6 bases from J, leaving 17 bases between. CDR3 region: CASSRGGCYSQPQHF. For the CDR3, the DNA is TGTGCCAGCAGCAGAGGGGGGTGTTACAGTCAGCCCCAGCATTTT.

This clonotype has ten or more counts. The missing conserved phenylalanine or tryptophan at the end of this CDR3 makes a read error likely. V gene TRBV20-1 combines with J gene TRBJ2-5, with TRBD1 matching over 7 bases. The CDR3 has 17 residues. Germline V lookup: CDR1 DFQATT, CDR2 SNEGSKA (reference sequence). The V and J ends lost 1 base and 0 bases, in that order; junction bases with no gene match: 11. The CDR3 reads CSARGVLDRVHQETQYL. The CDR3 coding sequence is TGCAGTGCTAGAGGGGTCCTTGACAGGGTACACCAAGAGACCCAGTACCTC.

The chain employs TRBV11-2 and TRBJ2-7; no reliable D call. The CDR3 is made up of 14 amino acids. The V gene's germline CDR1 is SGHAT and CDR2 FQNNGV. The V and J ends lost 8 bases and 5 bases respectively, with 19 bases between them. Written as DNA, the CDR3 is TGTGCCAGCCGTTTACAGTTAGCCGTCCACGAGCAGTACTTC. This sequence encodes CASRLQLAVHEQYF.

In regard to this clonotype: A junction boundary mismatches the germline segment, possibly from a read error. The chain is built from TRBV11-3 and TRBJ2-5; the D gene is possibly TRBD2 (5 bases). CDR1 is SGHNT and CDR2 is YENEEA in the germline V gene. CDR3 length: 14 amino acids. CDR3 DNA sequence: TGTGCCAGAAGCTTGGGTGGAGGACGGAAGACCCAGTACTTC. Protein sequence: CARSLGGGRKTQYF.

Concerning this clonotype itself: Its ends do not fully match the called genes, so a read error is possible. V usage is TRBV29-1 and J usage is TRBJ2-3; TRBD2 matches at 14 bases. The CDR3 sequence is 18 residues long. From germline, CDR1 is SQVTM and CDR2 ANQGSEA. Here the CDR3 reads CRVPGTSGGYGGTDRQYF. In DNA, the CDR3 is TGCCGCGTTCCCGGGACTAGCGGGGGTTACGGTGGCACAGATAGGCAGTATTTT.

The chain couples TRBV11-1 to TRBJ2-2; TRBD2 might be the D (6 bases). The CDR3 sequence is 16 residues long. Per the germline V gene, CDR1 is SGHAT and CDR2 is FQDESV (reference sequence). Trimming removed 5 bases from V and 6 bases from J, with 19 bases in between. The CDR3 reads CASSPRATSMAGELFF. The CDR3 bases are TGTGCCAGCAGCCCAAGGGCTACTAGCATGGCCGGGGAGCTGTTTTTT.

As for this clonotype: An end of the junction differs from the germline gene, which may be a read error. The rearrangement links TRBV11-2 to TRBJ2-1; D is perhaps TRBD1 or TRBD2 (5 bases each). The CDR3 has 16 amino acids. The germline V gene encodes CDR1 SGHAT and CDR2 FQNNGV. In DNA form, the CDR3 reads TGTGTCAGCAGCTTAGGGCAACTAGAGGGGCGCAATGAGCAGTTCTTC. It is translated as CVSSLGQLEGRNEQFF.

With respect to this clonotype: The CDR3 does not end in the conserved phenylalanine or tryptophan, so this is likely a read error. No DNA is shown, since the ends of the CDR3 on it are uncertain; the CDR3 is the one TCRdb lists. The V and J genes are TRBV7-9 and TRBJ1-6. In germline, CDR1 is SEHNR, CDR2 FQNEAQ (reference sequence). The CDR3 spans 16 amino acids, including both terminal residues. The CDR3 loop is CASSLGVGSYNSPFHY.

A remark on this clonotype: The junction shows a germline mismatch at one end, possibly a read error. This chain uses TRBV11-2 with TRBJ2-7, with D perhaps TRBD2 (6 bases). CDR3 size: 17 residues. Germline V gene data show CDR1 as SGHAT and CDR2 as FQNNGV. CDR3 DNA sequence: TGTGCTAGCAGCTCACCCGGTAGGGCGGAGGGCGCCTACGAGCAGTACTTC. Its translation: CASSSPGRAEGAYEQYF.

The gene calls are TRBV11-3 and TRBJ2-5; the match to TRBD1 covers 10 bases. The germline gives CDR1 SGHNT, CDR2 YENEEA. CDR3 length: 17 amino acids. In DNA, the CDR3 is TGTACTAGCAGCTTAAGGCGGACAGGGGGACACCAAGAGACCCAGTACTTC. Its protein product is CTSSLRRTGGHQETQYF.

This chain links TRBV4-2 with TRBJ2-7, with 8 positions matching TRBD2. V shed 10 bases, J shed 3 bases, and the junction held 11 bases outside the gene matches. From germline, CDR1 is LGHNA and CDR2 YNFKEQ. The CDR3 runs to 14 residues. The CDR3 here is CAKSPLAGYYEQYF. DNA of the CDR3: TGTGCCAAGAGCCCCCTAGCGGGCTACTACGAGCAGTACTTC.

A single count supports this clonotype. A much larger clone sits a single nucleotide away, making a read error possible. The chain uses TRBV5-1 and TRBJ2-7; 8 nucleotides agree with TRBD1. Germline CDR1 is SGHRS and CDR2 is YFSETQ. The length of the CDR3 is 14 residues. DNA for the CDR3: TGCGCCAGCAGCTTGACAGGGGGGAGATACGGGCAGTACTTC. Translated: CASSLTGGRYGQYF. Full variable domain (outside the CDR3, taken from reference TRBV5-1 and TRBJ2-7): KAGVTQTPRYLIKTRGQQVTLSCSPISGHRSVSWYQQTPGQGLQFLFEYFSETQRNKGNFPGRFSGRQFSNSRSEMNVSTLELGDSALYLCASSLTGGRYGQYFGPGTRLTVT.

This clonotype came up once. It may be a read error: a sequence one base away is much more abundant. The rearrangement uses TRBV7-3 and TRBJ2-3; 7 bases fit TRBD1. The CDR3 runs to 15 residues. Germline V gene sequence: CDR1 SGHTA, CDR2 FQGTGA. The CDR3 loop is CVSSLTGYSTDTQYF. The CDR3 DNA is TGTGTCAGCAGCTTGACAGGGTATAGCACAGATACGCAGTATTTT.

This chain joins TRBV6-6 and TRBJ2-7, with D uncertain. V was cut by 2 bases and J by 2 bases, with 16 bases left in between. Germline V gene sequence: CDR1 MNHNY, CDR2 SVGAGI (reference sequence). The CDR3 runs to 16 residues. CDR3 bases: TGTGCCAGCAGTTACGGTGGCCCCCATGGTGCCTACGAGCAGTACTTC. Translated, it gives CASSYGGPHGAYEQYF.

This clonotype was detected once. The genes are TRBV14 and TRBJ2-1; 8 nucleotides line up with TRBD1. The CDR3 runs to 16 residues. Per the germline V gene, CDR1 is SGHDN and CDR2 is FVKESK. J was trimmed by 3 bases and V by 9 bases; bases with no gene match: 13. The CDR3 sequence: CASNPRTGLIYNEQFF. DNA for the CDR3: TGTGCCAGTAACCCCCGGACAGGGTTAATCTACAATGAGCAGTTCTTC. Variable domain in full (rest from reference TRBV14 and TRBJ2-1): EAGVTQFPSHSVIEKGQTVTLRCDPISGHDNLYWYRRVMGKEIKFLLHFVKESKQDESGMPNNRFLAERTGGTYSTLKVQPAELEDSGVYFCASNPRTGLIYNEQFFGPGTRLTVL.

A remark on this clonotype: A read error may account for a junction end that differs from germline. The chain uses TRBV4-2 and TRBJ2-7, with 7 positions matching TRBD2. This CDR3 has 19 amino acids. Germline values: CDR1 LGHNA, CDR2 YNFKEQ. The CDR3 bases are TGTGTCAGCAGCCAAGATCAGGGCGGGGGACCCACCTTAGCCTACGAGCAGTACTTC. Its translation is CVSSQDQGGGPTLAYEQYF.

Points on this clonotype: A much larger clone differs from this one at a single base, so this may be a read error. Without the conserved terminal phenylalanine or tryptophan, this CDR3 likely stems from a read error. This chain connects TRBV28 to TRBJ1-5; possible D gene TRBD1, 5 bases. Trimming shortened V by 2 bases and J by 6 bases, and 11 bases separated the two germline ends. The CDR3 is 14 amino acids. Germline loops: CDR1 MDHEN, CDR2 SYDVKM. CDR3 region: CASSLIGATQPQHC. The CDR3 nucleotides are TGTGCCAGCAGTTTAATTGGGGCCACTCAGCCCCAGCATTGT.

Concerning this clonotype itself: The junction shows a germline mismatch at one end, possibly a read error. The rearrangement links TRBV10-2 to TRBJ2-1; D gene uncertain. The CDR3 consists of 13 residues. Germline CDR1 WSHSY, CDR2 SAAADI. The chain's CDR3 is CASSVTENEEQFF. The CDR3 DNA sequence: TGCGCCAGTAGTGTGACTGAAAATGAGGAACAGTTCTTC.

CDR3 nucleotides: TGCAGCGTATCAGGGTTACCAAACACTGAAGCTTTCTTT. It encodes CSVSGLPNTEAFF. This chain joins TRBV29-1 and TRBJ1-1, with D possibly matching TRBD1 (5 bases). The V end lost 6 bases, the J end lost 2 bases, and 13 bases lay between the germline ends. The CDR3 contains 13 residues. Germline V gene data show CDR1 as SQVTM and CDR2 as ANQGSEA.

This clonotype was recorded only once. Germline and junction disagree at one end, which may indicate a read error. The chain combines TRBV29-1 with TRBJ2-1; D is uncertain. There are 13 residues in the CDR3. The germline gives CDR1 SQVTM, CDR2 ANQGSEA. The CDR3 coding sequence is TGCAGCCATGCCTGGATTAGGTACAATGAGCGGTTCTTC. Encoded protein: CSHAWIRYNERFF.

This clonotype was seen more than once but under ten times. The rearrangement links TRBV5-1 to TRBJ2-6; D uncertain. Trimming took 4 bases from V and 0 from J, leaving 5 bases between them. The CDR3 contains 14 residues. The germline V gene has CDR1 SGHRS and CDR2 YFSETQ. DNA of the CDR3: TGCGCCAGCAGCCTGCTCTCTGGGGCCAACGTCCTGACTTTC. Protein sequence: CASSLLSGANVLTF.